This TCR beta chain was observed in a study of OX40 agonist ivuxolimab in advanced cancers. V lost 3 bases, J lost 2 bases, and 4 bases stayed unmatched. The CDR3 length is 14 residues. Germline V gives CDR1 SGHKS, CDR2 YYEKEE (reference sequence). Here immunoSEQ multiplex PCR was the method, and the copy in TCRdb shows in-frame clones only, minus some. Of roughly 50,000 clones listed, 84% are singletons. This clonotype originated in an adult with an advanced solid tumor such as melanoma, head and neck, liver or kidney cancer. The sample in question was CD4+ or CD8+ T cells sorted from blood, obtained in a trial of the OX40 agonist ivuxolimab. The chain couples TRBV5-5 to TRBJ2-5, with 7 bases lining up with TRBD1. CDR3 protein: CASSSGTAQETQYF. CDR3 nucleotides: TGTGCCAGCAGCTCGGGGACAGCACAAGAGACCCAGTACTTC.